This T cell receptor (beta chain) was retrieved from a study of molecular identifiers for immune sequencing clone quantification. Study results and caveats: Highly expanded clones may be undercounted when identical TCR molecules share barcodes.

Germline CDR1 SGDLS, CDR2 YYNGEE. V shed 0 bases and J shed 4 bases, with 17 bases lying between them. The CDR3 consists of 16 residues. TCRdb analysed the PCR reads with MiXCR anew, one entry per CDR3 protein. The sample lists some 680,000 distinct CDR3 sequences, 25% occurring once. Regarding this clonotype: The antigen is undetermined. This sequence may be a read error, since a much larger clone differs from it by one base.

V gene TRBV9 combines with J gene TRBJ2-7; D is ambiguous. Source material: naive CD8+ T cells from blood, with Jurkat cell RNA spiked in. The subset was: FACS-sorted CD8+CD4-CCR7+CD45RA+ naive T cells. The sequence came from a human donor in good health. Some libraries in this study had Jurkat cell RNA spiked in. The CDR3 DNA reads TGTGCCAGCAGCGTAGAATTCGAGGTTACGAGATACGAGCAGTACTTC. Residues: CASSVEFEVTRYEQYF. Full variable domain (rest looked up from reference TRBV9 and TRBJ2-7): DSGVTQTPKHLITATGQRVTLRCSPRSGDLSVYWYQQSLDQGLQFLIQYYNGEERAKGNILERFSAQQFPDLHSELNLSSLELGDSALYFCASSVEFEVTRYEQYFGPGTRLTVT.